Listed here are 8 T cell receptor beta chains from one sample, sequenced in a study of graft-versus-host responses after intestinal transplantation. No antigen is known for these receptors. This table comes from immunoSEQ multiplex PCR, and its TCRdb copy is limited to in-frame clones, with some not included. This sample has some 120,000 clones, with about 92% found just once. The sequencing here drew on unstimulated CD8+ T cells sorted from spleen or lymph node cells, taken before transplant. The receptors were gathered from a human donor who was the organ donor for an intestinal transplant.

V and J are TRBV30 and TRBJ1-1; D unresolved. The germline V gene encodes CDR1 GTSNPN and CDR2 SVGIG (reference sequence). CDR3 length: 14 amino acids. V was clipped by 1 base and J by 3 bases, with 12 bases between them. Written as DNA, the CDR3 is TGTGCCTGGAGTGACGACTTTGATGACACTGAAGCTTTCTTT. Encoded protein: CAWSDDFDDTEAFF.

The chain carries TRBV4-3 and TRBJ2-3, with D maybe TRBD1 (6 bases). Trimming left V 0 bases short and J 3 bases short, with 13 bases between. Germline-derived CDR1 and CDR2 are LGHNA and YSLEER. The CDR3 totals 16 residues. CDR3 coding DNA: TGCGCCAGCAGCCAAGAAGGTACAGGGCTGACAGATACGCAGTATTTT. Encoded protein: CASSQEGTGLTDTQYF.

This clone was detected a few times. The rearrangement joins TRBV6-5 to TRBJ2-7, with a possible D match to TRBD1 (6 bases). Trimming took off 8 bases at V and 3 bases at J, with 14 bases between the two ends. CDR1 is MNHEY and CDR2 is SVGAGI in the germline V gene. The length of the CDR3 is 13 residues. CDR3 sequence: CASEELGGYEQYF. CDR3 DNA: TGTGCCAGCGAAGAGTTAGGGGGCTACGAGCAGTACTTC.

The CDR3 DNA sequence: TGCGCCAGCAGCCCCCGGCGGGGCAGGGTTCATGGCTACACCTTC. It encodes CASSPRRGRVHGYTF. The chain is built from TRBV10-2 and TRBJ1-2; a weak D match, TRBD1 (5 bases). With 6 bases removed from V and 6 bases from J, the gap between germline ends came to 20 bases. The CDR3 totals 15 residues. The germline V gene encodes CDR1 WSHSY and CDR2 SAAADI.

The gene calls are TRBV27 and TRBJ1-4, with D possibly matching TRBD1 (5 bases). V was shortened by 0 bases and J by 4 bases, with 9 bases between the two germline ends. The CDR3 has 15 residues. Germline-derived CDR1 and CDR2 are MNHEY and SMNVEV (reference sequence). The CDR3 DNA is TGTGCCAGCAGTTTATCGGGGCAGGGTAATGAAAAACTGTTTTTT. This encodes CASSLSGQGNEKLFF.

The J gene is TRBJ2-5, the V gene TRBV4-1; 12 positions agree with TRBD2. The germline gives CDR1 MGHRA, CDR2 YSYEKL. Trimming at V came to 4 bases and at J to 5 bases, leaving 8 bases not matched to a gene. CDR3 length: 16 residues. The CDR3 bases are TGCGCCAGCAGCCCAATGCTAGCGGGAGGGGAGGAGACCCAGTACTTC. As protein: CASSPMLAGGEETQYF.

This clone was seen a single time. The rearrangement links TRBV14 to TRBJ1-2, with 7 bases aligning to TRBD1. The CDR3 runs to 12 residues. CDR1 and CDR2 (germline): SGHDN, FVKESK. J gave up 7 bases and V 3 bases, and 2 bases lay outside the gene matches. The CDR3 protein is CASSQDRFGYTF. For the CDR3, the DNA is TGTGCCAGCAGCCAGGACAGGTTTGGCTACACCTTC. Together with reference TRBV14 and TRBJ1-2, the CDR3 gives the full variable domain: EAGVTQFPSHSVIEKGQTVTLRCDPISGHDNLYWYRRVMGKEIKFLLHFVKESKQDESGMPNNRFLAERTGGTYSTLKVQPAELEDSGVYFCASSQDRFGYTFGSGTRLTVV.

The J gene is TRBJ2-7, the V gene TRBV19; tentatively, D is TRBD1 (6 bases). V lost 4 bases to trimming and J lost 4 bases, with 11 bases between them. The CDR3 sequence is 13 residues long. Germline CDR1 reads LNHDA; CDR2 reads SQIVND (reference sequence). CDR3 nucleotides: TGTGCCAGTAGTACCACGACAGGTTACGAGCAGTACTTC. Protein product: CASSTTTGYEQYF.